The source of this T cell receptor (beta chain) is a study of control samples from healthy donors and cancer patients (dated by TCRdb to the early 2020s). Turning to this clone: Its specific antigen is unknown. The record has no base qualities; no much larger clone is one base away.

Libraries were built with the immunoSEQ multiplex PCR assay. Sourced from immuneACCESS, this table was stored by TCRdb with only in-frame sequences that have V and J called. A share of the clones is absent; for the studies checked, an unresolved V gene accounts for under half, and the remainder has no known explanation. For this sample there are some 150,000 clones; 85% to 95% appear just once. The ten largest clones add up to approximately 2.5% of the sample. In the germline V gene, CDR1 corresponds to SGHTA and CDR2 to FQGNSA. The CDR3 has 15 amino acids, counting the end cysteine and phenylalanine. The read is trimmed to its CDR3 DNA, 45 bases read in frame from base 1. V loses 4 bases of germline sequence and J loses 0 bases, and the interval between the two ends is 11 bases.

The sequence was obtained from a man aged 50 or older in good health. This receptor chain uses TRBV7-2 and TRBJ2-3; D gene: possibly TRBD2, on 6 matching bases. Input material: blood. The DNA is TGTGCCAGCAGCTGGACCGGGACTAGCACAGATACGCAGTATTTT. The encoded protein is CASSWTGTSTDTQYF.